The clone carrying this TCR beta chain was picked up a small number of times. The antigen is undetermined. These data belong to a study of cytomegalovirus exposure and HLA in healthy donors. Findings and caveats of the study: Most sequenced TCRs were rare (though some public TCRs occurred in many donors).

V lost 5 bases and J 4 bases, leaving 12 bases between the germline ends. Looked up from germline, CDR1 is MNHEY and CDR2 is SVGAGI. CDR3 size: 15 residues. The PCR was carried out with 60 Vbeta primers and 13 Jbeta primers. The data were produced by immunoSEQ multiplex PCR, yet TCRdb's version contains in-frame clones alone and is incomplete. The repertoire holds fewer than 200,000 clones, with 65% to 90% as singletons. Participants comprised healthy donors of bone marrow. Specimen: PBMCs. The chain combines TRBV6-5 with TRBJ1-6, with D perhaps matching TRBD1 (6 bases). The receptor was isolated from a man in his fifties or sixties in good health and CMV-seropositive. In DNA, the CDR3 is TGTGCCAGCAGTACCGACAGGAATTATAATTCACCCCTCCACTTT. Protein: CASSTDRNYNSPLHF.